The entry that follows covers one T cell receptor beta chain sequence. Its antigen is currently not known. The sample holds no much larger clone one base away, and base qualities are not on file. The immunoSEQ Assay, a bias-controlled multiplex PCR, was used to amplify TCRbeta CDR3 regions from genomic DNA. The published analysis was carried out like this. The number of nucleated cells in each sample was estimated by amplification of reference gene primers within the assay. To quantify the absolute abundance of each unique TCRbeta CDR3 rearrangement, sequence reads were collapsed and filtered. For each sample, productive Simpson clonality was calculated as the square root of Simpson's diversity index over productive rearrangements. TCRdb re-hosts the immuneACCESS table, in-frame sequences only. Its copies lack some clones; in the studies checked, an unresolved V gene accounts for under half of them, and the cause for the rest is not known. Clone size and the V and J calls come from that table; the DNA yielded D and trimming. This sample has around 280,000 clones in its table, and about 90% of those were observed once. The ten biggest clones cover 2.1% of the sample.

These data originate in a study of blood T cell repertoires in COVID-19 (dated by TCRdb to the early 2020s). Regarding the complete study: Collaborator samples came from the United States, Italy and Spain and covered acute and convalescent phases of COVID-19. The prospective study material was composed of cDNA or gDNA derived from T cells, B-cell-depleted T cells, or PBMCs. Where available, HLA class I and class II types were obtained from metadata supplied by the sample provider rather than from assay-based typing. A freely available public database, intended as a resource for researchers studying the immune response to SARS-CoV-2, is where the repertoires were released. The dataset comprised deeply sampled blood TCRbeta repertoires from subjects exposed to, actively infected with, or recovered from COVID-19. Nearly every sample came with metadata listing a de-identified subject ID, COVID-19 status, age in years and sex. Samples were obtained from the ongoing ImmuneRACE study (first 160 participants) and from approximately 1,200 subjects provided by 6 global collaborators. Study-wide conclusions, independent of this receptor: How much clinical and demographic metadata was included differed by source and by participant, and the metadata was provided uncurated.

CDR1 is given as SGHRS and CDR2 as YFSETQ, both from the germline V gene. Trimming removed 2 bases from V and 1 base from J, leaving 9 bases between the germline ends. From the cysteine up to the phenylalanine, the CDR3 has a length of 14 residues. The kept DNA is CDR3 alone, 42 bases in frame from the first base. Samples from volunteer blood donors who had recovered from COVID-19 were contributed by a second Seattle source. Whole blood was collected in K2EDTA tubes by collaborating institutions according to the institutions' own protocols. For TCRbeta analysis, collaborator samples were shipped as frozen whole blood, as isolated PBMCs, or as DNA extracted from either sample type.

The sequence was obtained from a woman under 40 who had recovered from COVID-19. This sequence uses TRBV5-1 and TRBJ1-1, with TRBD1 tentatively as D gene (6 bases match). Sequencing was done on a sample of peripheral blood. The CDR3 protein: CASSFSGQNTEAFF. The DNA reads as follows: TGCGCCAGCAGCTTTTCGGGACAGAACACTGAAGCTTTCTTT. Supplemented by the reference TRBV5-1 and TRBJ1-1 proteins around the CDR3, the complete variable domain is KAGVTQTPRYLIKTRGQQVTLSCSPISGHRSVSWYQQTPGQGLQFLFEYFSETQRNKGNFPGRFSGRQFSNSRSEMNVSTLELGDSALYLCASSFSGQNTEAFFGQGTRLTVV.